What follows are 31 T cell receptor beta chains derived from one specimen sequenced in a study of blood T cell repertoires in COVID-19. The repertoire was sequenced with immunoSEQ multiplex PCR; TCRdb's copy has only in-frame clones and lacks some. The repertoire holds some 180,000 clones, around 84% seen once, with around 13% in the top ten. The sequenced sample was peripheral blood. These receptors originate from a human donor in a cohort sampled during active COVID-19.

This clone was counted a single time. The DNA for the CDR3 is TGCGCCAGCAGCCAAGAAGCTAGCGGGGAAGAGACCCAGTACTTC. Translation: CASSQEASGEETQYF. The chain combines TRBV4-1 with TRBJ2-5; 9 nucleotides match TRBD2. CDR3 length: 15 residues. Trimming at V came to 0 bases and at J to 3 bases, leaving 2 bases not matched to a gene. The V gene's germline CDR1 is MGHRA and CDR2 YSYEKL.

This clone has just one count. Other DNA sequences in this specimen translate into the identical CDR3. CDR3: CASRTSGSYEQYF. For the CDR3, the DNA is TGTGCCAGTAGGACTAGCGGGAGCTACGAGCAGTACTTC. The chain couples TRBV27 to TRBJ2-7, with TRBD2 matching 13 bases. The trim removed 9 bases at V and 3 bases at J, leaving 2 bases unmatched. Germline V CDR1 and CDR2: MNHEY, SMNVEV (reference sequence). CDR3 length: 13 residues.

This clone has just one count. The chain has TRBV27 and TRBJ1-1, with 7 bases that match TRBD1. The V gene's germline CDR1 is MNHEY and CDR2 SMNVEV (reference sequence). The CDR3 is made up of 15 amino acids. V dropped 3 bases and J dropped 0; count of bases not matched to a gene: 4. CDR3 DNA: TGTGCCAGCAGTTTGGGGACAGCAATGAACACTGAAGCTTTCTTT. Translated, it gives CASSLGTAMNTEAFF.

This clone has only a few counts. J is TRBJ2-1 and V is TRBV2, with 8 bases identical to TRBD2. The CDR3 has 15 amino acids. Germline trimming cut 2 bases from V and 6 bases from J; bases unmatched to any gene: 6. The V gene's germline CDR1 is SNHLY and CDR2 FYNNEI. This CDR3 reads CASSEKGLGTNEQFF. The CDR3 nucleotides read TGTGCCAGCAGTGAAAAGGGACTAGGGACCAATGAGCAGTTCTTC. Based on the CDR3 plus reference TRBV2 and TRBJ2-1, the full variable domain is EPEVTQTPSHQVTQMGQEVILRCVPISNHLYFYWYRQILGQKVEFLVSFYNNEISEKSEIFDDQFSVERPDGSNFTLKIRSTKLEDSAMYFCASSEKGLGTNEQFFGPGTRLTVL.

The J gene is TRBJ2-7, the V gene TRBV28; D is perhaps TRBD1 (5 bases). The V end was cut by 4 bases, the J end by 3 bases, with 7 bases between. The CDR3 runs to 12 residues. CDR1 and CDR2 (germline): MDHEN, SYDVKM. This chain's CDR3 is CASSWTHYEQYF. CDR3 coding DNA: TGTGCCAGCAGTTGGACACACTACGAGCAGTACTTC.

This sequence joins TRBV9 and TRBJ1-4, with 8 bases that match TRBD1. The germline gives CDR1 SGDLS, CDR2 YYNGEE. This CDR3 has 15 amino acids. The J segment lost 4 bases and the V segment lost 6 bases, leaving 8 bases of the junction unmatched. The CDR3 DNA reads TGTGCCAGCAACGCGGGACAGGTGGTTAATGAAAAACTGTTTTTT. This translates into CASNAGQVVNEKLFF.

The CDR3 protein is CASSYRLAGVAGELFF. The CDR3 DNA follows: TGTGCCAGCAGCTACCGACTAGCGGGAGTCGCCGGGGAGCTGTTTTTT. The chain links TRBV4-2 to TRBJ2-2; the match to TRBD2 covers 12 bases. The CDR3 has 16 amino acids. The junction had 7 bases not matched to a gene; V was cut back by 5 bases and J by 6 bases. From germline, CDR1 is LGHNA and CDR2 YNFKEQ.

The CDR3 spells CASSQLGTANTGELFF. CDR3 bases: TGTGCCAGCAGCCAACTCGGGACAGCGAACACCGGGGAGCTGTTTTTT. The V call is TRBV3-1 (or the pseudogene TRBV3-2), the J call TRBJ2-2; TRBD1 matches at 7 bases. Germline trimming cut 2 bases from V and 0 bases from J; bases unmatched to any gene: 3. Germline loops: CDR1 LGHDT, CDR2 YNNKEL (reference sequence). The CDR3 runs 16 residues.

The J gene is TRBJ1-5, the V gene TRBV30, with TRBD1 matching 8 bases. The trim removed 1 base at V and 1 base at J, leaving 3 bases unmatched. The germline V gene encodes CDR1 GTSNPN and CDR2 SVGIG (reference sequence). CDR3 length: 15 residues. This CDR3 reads CAWSDDRGSNQPQHF. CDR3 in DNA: TGTGCCTGGAGTGACGACAGGGGAAGCAATCAGCCCCAGCATTTT.

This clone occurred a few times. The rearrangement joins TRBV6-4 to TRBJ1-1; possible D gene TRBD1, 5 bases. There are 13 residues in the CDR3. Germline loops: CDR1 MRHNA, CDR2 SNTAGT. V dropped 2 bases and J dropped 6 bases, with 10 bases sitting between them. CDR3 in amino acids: CASSDVRVAEAFF. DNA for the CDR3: TGTGCCAGCAGTGACGTCAGGGTGGCTGAAGCTTTCTTT.

CDR3 loop: CASEGQGGNQPQHF. Here the CDR3 DNA reads TGTGCCAGTGAGGGACAGGGGGGCAATCAGCCCCAGCATTTT. The genes are TRBV2 and TRBJ1-5, with TRBD1 identical over 11 bases. Looked up from germline, CDR1 is SNHLY and CDR2 is FYNNEI. After removal of 9 bases from V and 2 bases from J, the junction contained 3 bases not matched to a gene. The CDR3 runs to 14 residues.

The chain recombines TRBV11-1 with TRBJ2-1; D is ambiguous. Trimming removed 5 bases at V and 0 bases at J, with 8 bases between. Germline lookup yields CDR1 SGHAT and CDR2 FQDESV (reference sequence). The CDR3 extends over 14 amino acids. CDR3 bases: TGTGCCAGCAGCCCAGGCTACTCCTACAATGAGCAGTTCTTC. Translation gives CASSPGYSYNEQFF.

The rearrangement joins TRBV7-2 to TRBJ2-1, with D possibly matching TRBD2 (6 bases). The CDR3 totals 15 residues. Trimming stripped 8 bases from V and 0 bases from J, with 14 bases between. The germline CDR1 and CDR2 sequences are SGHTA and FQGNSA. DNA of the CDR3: TGTGCCAGCGGTAGGGACGGGAGCTCCTACAATGAGCAGTTCTTC. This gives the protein CASGRDGSSYNEQFF.

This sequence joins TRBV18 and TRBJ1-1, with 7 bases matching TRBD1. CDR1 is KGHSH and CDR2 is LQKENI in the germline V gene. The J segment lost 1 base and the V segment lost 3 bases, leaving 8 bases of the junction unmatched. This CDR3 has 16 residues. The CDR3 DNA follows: TGTGCCAGCTCACCGCAACAGGGGAACGAGAACACTGAAGCTTTCTTT. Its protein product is CASSPQQGNENTEAFF.

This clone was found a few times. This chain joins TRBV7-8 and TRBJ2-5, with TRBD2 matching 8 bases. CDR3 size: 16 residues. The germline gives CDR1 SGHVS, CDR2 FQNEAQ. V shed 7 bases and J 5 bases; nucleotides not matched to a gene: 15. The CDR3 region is CASNQREYFPWETQYF. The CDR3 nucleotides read TGTGCCAGCAACCAGCGGGAGTATTTCCCCTGGGAGACCCAGTACTTC. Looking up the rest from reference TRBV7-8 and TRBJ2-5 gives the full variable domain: GAGVSQSPRYKVAKRGQDVALRCDPISGHVSLFWYQQALGQGPEFLTYFQNEAQLDKSGLPSDRFFAERPEGSVSTLKIQRTQQEDSAVYLCASNQREYFPWETQYFGPGTRLLVL.

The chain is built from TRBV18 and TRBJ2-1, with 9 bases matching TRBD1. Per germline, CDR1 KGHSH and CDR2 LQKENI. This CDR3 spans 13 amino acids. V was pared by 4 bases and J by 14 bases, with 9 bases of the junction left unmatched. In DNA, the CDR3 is TGTGCCAGCTCACTAGGGACAGGGAAGGGGAAGTTCTTC. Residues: CASSLGTGKGKFF.

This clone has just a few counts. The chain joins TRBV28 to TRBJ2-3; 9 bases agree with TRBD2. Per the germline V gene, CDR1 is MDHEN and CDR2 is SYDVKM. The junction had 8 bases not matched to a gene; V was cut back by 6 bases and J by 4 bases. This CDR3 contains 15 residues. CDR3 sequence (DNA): TGTGCCAGCAGCTCTAGCGGGGAGGTAGCAGATACGCAGTATTTT. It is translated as CASSSSGEVADTQYF.

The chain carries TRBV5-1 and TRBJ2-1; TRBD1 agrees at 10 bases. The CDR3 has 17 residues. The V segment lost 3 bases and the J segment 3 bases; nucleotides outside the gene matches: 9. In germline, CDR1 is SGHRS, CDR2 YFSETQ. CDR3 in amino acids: CASSSRGGQGSYNEQFF. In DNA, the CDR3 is TGCGCCAGCAGCTCCAGGGGGGGACAGGGGAGCTACAATGAGCAGTTCTTC. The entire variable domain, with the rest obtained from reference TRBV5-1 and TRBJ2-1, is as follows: KAGVTQTPRYLIKTRGQQVTLSCSPISGHRSVSWYQQTPGQGLQFLFEYFSETQRNKGNFPGRFSGRQFSNSRSEMNVSTLELGDSALYLCASSSRGGQGSYNEQFFGPGTRLTVL.

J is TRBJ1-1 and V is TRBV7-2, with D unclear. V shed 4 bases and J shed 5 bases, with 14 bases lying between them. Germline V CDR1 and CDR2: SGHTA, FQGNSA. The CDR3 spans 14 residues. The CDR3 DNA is TGTGCCAGCAGCTCCCCCAACCCGGGGACTGAAGCTTTCTTT. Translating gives CASSSPNPGTEAFF.

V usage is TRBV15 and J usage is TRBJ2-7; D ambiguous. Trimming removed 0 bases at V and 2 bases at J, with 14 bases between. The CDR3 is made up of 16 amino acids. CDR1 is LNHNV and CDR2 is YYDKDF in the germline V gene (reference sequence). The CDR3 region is CATSRDLSGIPYEQYF. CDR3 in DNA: TGTGCCACCAGCAGAGATCTTTCAGGAATTCCCTACGAGCAGTACTTC. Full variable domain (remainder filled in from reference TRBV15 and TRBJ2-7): DAMVIQNPRYQVTQFGKPVTLSCSQTLNHNVMYWYQQKSSQAPKLLFHYYDKDFNNEADTPDNFQSRRPNTSFCFLDIRSPGLGDTAMYLCATSRDLSGIPYEQYFGPGTRLTVT.

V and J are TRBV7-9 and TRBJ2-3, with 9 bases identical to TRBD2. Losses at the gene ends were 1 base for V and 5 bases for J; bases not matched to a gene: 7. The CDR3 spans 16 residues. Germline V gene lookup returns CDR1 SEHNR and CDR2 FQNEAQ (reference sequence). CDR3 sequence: CASSLGTSVKGDTQYF. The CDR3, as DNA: TGTGCCAGCAGCTTAGGGACTAGCGTTAAAGGAGATACGCAGTATTTT.

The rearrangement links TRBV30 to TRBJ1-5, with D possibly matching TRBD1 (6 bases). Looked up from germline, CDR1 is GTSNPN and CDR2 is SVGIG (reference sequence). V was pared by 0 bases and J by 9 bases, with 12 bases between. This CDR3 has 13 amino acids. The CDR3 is CAWSVQGSGPQHF. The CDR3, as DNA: TGTGCCTGGAGTGTACAGGGTAGTGGGCCCCAGCATTTT.

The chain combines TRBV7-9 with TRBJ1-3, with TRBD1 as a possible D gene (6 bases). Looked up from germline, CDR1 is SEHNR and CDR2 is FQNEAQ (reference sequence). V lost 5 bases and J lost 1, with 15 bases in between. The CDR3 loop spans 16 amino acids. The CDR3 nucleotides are TGTGCCAGCAGCCCCTCACAGGGTCGGTCTGGAAACACCATATATTTT. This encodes CASSPSQGRSGNTIYF.

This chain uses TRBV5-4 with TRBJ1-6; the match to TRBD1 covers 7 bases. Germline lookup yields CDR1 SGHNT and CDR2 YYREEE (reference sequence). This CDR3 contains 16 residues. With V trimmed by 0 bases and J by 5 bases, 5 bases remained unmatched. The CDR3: CASSLDPGGHNSPLHF. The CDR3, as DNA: TGTGCCAGCAGCTTGGATCCAGGGGGTCATAATTCACCCCTCCACTTT.

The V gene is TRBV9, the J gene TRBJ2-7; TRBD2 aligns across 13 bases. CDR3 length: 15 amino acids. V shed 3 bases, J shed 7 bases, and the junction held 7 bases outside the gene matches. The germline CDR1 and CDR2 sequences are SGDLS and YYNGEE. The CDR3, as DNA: TGTGCCAGCAGCGAAACGGGACTAGCGGGACATGAGCAGTACTTC. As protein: CASSETGLAGHEQYF.

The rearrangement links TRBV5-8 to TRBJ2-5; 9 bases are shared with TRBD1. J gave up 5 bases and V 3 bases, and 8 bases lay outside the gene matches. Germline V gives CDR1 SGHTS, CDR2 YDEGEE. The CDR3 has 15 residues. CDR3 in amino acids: CASSSSTGGGETQYF. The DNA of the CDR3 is TGTGCCAGCAGCTCCTCGACAGGGGGAGGCGAGACCCAGTACTTC.

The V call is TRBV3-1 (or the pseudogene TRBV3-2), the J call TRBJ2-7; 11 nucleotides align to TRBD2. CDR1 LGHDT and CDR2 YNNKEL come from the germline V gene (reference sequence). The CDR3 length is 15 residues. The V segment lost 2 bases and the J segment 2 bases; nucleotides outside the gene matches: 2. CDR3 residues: CASSQTTSGAYEQYF. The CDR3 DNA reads TGTGCCAGCAGCCAAACGACTAGCGGGGCCTACGAGCAGTACTTC.

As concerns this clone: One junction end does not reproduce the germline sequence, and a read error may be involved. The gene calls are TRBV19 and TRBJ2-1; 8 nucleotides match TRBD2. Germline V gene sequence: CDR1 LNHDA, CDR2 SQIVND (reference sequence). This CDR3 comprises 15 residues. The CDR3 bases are TGTGCCAGCAGTAGCGGGGAAAGCTCCTACAATGAGCAGTTCTTC. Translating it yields CASSSGESSYNEQFF.

The CDR3 region has the DNA TGTGCCAGCAGCTTCGGTGGGCTAGCGGGAGACACCGGGGAGCTGTTTTTT. Translating it yields CASSFGGLAGDTGELFF. V gene TRBV5-5 combines with J gene TRBJ2-2; 10 nucleotides line up with TRBD2. Losses at the gene ends were 2 bases for V and 3 bases for J; bases not matched to a gene: 7. The germline V gene has CDR1 SGHKS and CDR2 YYEKEE (reference sequence). The length of the CDR3 is 17 residues.

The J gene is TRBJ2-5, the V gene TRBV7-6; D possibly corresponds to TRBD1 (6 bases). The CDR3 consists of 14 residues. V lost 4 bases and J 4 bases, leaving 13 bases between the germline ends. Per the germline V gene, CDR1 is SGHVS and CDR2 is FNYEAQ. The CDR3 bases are TGTGCCAGCAGCTGGCAGGGGCCCGGAGAGACCCAGTACTTC. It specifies CASSWQGPGETQYF.

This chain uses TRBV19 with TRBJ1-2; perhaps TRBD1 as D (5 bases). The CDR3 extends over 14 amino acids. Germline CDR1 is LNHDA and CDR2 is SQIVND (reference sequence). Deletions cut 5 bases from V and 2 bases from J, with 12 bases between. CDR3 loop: CASSGRAGNYGYTF. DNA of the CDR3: TGTGCCAGTAGTGGCAGGGCGGGGAACTATGGCTACACCTTC.